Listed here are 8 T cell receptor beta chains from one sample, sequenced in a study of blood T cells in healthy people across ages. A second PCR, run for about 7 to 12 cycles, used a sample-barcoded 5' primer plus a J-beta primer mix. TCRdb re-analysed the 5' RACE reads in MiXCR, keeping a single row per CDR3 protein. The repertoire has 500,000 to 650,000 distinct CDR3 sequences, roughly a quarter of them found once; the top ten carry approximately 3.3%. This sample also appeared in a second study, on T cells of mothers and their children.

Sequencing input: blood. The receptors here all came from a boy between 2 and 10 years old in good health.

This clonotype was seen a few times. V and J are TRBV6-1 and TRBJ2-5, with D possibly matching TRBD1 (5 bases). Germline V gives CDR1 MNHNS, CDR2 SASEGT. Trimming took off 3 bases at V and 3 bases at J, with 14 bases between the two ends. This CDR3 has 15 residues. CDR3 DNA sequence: TGTGCCAGCAGTGACAGGGTGAAAGTTAAAGAGACCCAGTACTTC. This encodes CASSDRVKVKETQYF.

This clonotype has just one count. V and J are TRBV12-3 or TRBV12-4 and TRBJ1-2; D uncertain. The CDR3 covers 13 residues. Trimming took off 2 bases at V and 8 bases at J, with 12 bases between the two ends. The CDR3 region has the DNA TGTGCCAGCAGTTTAACGCCCGGCGAGGGCTACACCTTC. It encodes CASSLTPGEGYTF.

CDR3 sequence: CASTRGRNQPQHF. The CDR3 DNA sequence: TGTGCCAGCACCCGAGGTCGCAATCAGCCCCAGCATTTT. The V and J genes are TRBV18 and TRBJ1-5; D not resolved. The germline CDR1 and CDR2 sequences are KGHSH and LQKENI. Trimming took 8 bases from V and 2 from J, leaving 10 bases between them. The length of the CDR3 is 13 residues.

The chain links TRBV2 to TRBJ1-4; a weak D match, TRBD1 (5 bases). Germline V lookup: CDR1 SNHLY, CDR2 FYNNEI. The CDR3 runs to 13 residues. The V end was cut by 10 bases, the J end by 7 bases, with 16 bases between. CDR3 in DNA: TGTGCCAACAACAGGACGCCCCTTGAAAAACTGTTTTTT. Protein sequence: CANNRTPLEKLFF.

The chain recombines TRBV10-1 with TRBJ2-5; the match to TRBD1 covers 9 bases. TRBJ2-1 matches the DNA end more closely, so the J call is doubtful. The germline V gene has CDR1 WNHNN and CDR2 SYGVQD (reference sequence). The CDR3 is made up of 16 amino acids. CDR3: CASSPGTGRAYNEQFF. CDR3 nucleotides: TGCGCCAGCAGTCCCGGGACAGGGAGAGCCTACAATGAGCAGTTCTTC.

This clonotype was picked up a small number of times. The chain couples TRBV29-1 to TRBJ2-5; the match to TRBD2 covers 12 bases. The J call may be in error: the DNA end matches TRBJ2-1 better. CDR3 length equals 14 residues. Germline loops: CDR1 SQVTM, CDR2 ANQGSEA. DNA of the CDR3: TGCAGCGTTGGCCCTAGCGGGAGGGGAACTGAGCAGTTCTTC. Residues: CSVGPSGRGTEQFF.

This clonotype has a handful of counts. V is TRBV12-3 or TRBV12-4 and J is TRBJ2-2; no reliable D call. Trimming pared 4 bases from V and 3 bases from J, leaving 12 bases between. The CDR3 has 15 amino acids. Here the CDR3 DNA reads TGTGCCAGCAGTTCCAGGCGTATGGACACCGGGGAGCTGTTTTTT. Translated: CASSSRRMDTGELFF.

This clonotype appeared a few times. Written as DNA, the CDR3 is TGTGCCAGCAGCTTCCGAGGGGCAGGGGAAGAGACCCAGTACTTC. Its translation: CASSFRGAGEETQYF. J is TRBJ2-5 and V is TRBV7-6; a possible D gene is TRBD1 (6 bases). The length of the CDR3 is 15 residues. CDR1 is SGHVS, CDR2 FNYEAQ, per germline. V shed 3 bases and J shed 3 bases, with 14 bases lying between them. The entire variable domain, with the rest obtained from reference TRBV7-6 and TRBJ2-5, is as follows: GAGVSQSPRYKVTKRGQDVALRCDPISGHVSLYWYRQALGQGPEFLTYFNYEAQQDKSGLPNDRFSAERPEGSISTLTIQRTEQRDSAMYRCASSFRGAGEETQYFGPGTRLLVL.